This entry is about one T cell receptor (beta chain). Both 60 Vbeta primers and 13 Jbeta primers went into the PCR. Clones were read by immunoSEQ multiplex PCR, and TCRdb kept only the in-frame ones, dropping some. This sample contains 60,000 to 75,000 clones. The sample belongs to a study of cytomegalovirus exposure and HLA in healthy donors. Germline V gene sequence: CDR1 KGHSH, CDR2 LQKENI. V dropped 3 bases and J dropped 0 bases, with 14 bases sitting between them. This CDR3 spans 16 amino acids. The source material was PBMCs. The V gene is TRBV18, the J gene TRBJ1-2, with D possibly TRBD1 on 6 matching bases. The clonotype originates from a female donor in good health and CMV-seropositive. CDR3: CASSPISGQTNYGYTF. The CDR3 bases are TGTGCCAGCTCACCTATTTCAGGACAGACTAACTATGGCTACACCTTC.